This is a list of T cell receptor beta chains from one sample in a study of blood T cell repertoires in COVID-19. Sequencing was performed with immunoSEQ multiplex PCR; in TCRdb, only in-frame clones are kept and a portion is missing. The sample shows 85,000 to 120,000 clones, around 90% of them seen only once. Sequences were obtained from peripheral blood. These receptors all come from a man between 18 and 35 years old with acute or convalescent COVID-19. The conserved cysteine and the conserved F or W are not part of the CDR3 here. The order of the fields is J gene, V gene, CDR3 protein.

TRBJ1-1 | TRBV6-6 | ASSSPDRNTEAF
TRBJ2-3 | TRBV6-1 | ASSEERLLATDTQY
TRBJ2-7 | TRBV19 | ASSMTSGSGSEQY
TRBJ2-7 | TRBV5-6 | ASSFPESSYAQY
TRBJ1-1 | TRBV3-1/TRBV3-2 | ASSQRRQLNTEAF
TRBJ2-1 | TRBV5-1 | ASTDGGLYNEQF
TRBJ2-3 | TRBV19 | ASSIGLPSDTQY
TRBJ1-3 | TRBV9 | ASSVSGRSLIGTGNTIY
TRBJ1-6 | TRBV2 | ASSEVSGTGDSPLH
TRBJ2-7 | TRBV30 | AWSSGRASYEQY
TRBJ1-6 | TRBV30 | AWSVRGFDRVGSPLH
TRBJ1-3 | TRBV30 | AWSVRDSLPLSGNTIY
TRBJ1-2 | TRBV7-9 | ASSLGGPLYGYT
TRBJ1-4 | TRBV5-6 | ASSVQGASEKLF
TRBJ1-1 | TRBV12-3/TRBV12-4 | ASSLRGTEAF
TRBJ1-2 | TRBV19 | ASSMGLSNYGYT
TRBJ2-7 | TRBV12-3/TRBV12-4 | ASSSGTGYEQY
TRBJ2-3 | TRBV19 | ATGGWRGGLQAQY
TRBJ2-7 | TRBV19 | ASSAGGSSYEQY
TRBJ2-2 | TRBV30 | AWSGLAGTNTGELF
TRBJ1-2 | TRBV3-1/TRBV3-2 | ASSQRLSPTANYGYT
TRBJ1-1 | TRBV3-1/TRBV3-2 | ASRGFGTGGKAEAF
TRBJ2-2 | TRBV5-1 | ASSIAVTGELF
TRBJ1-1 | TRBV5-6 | ASSFPGGPEAF
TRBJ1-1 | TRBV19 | ASSISRDTEAF
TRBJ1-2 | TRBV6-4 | ASSRDSTNYGYT
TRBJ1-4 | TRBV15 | ATSSRQGARMVEKLF
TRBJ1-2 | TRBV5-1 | ASSLEGYYGYT
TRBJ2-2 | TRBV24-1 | ATTSFGTGELF
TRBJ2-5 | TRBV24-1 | ATSGASGDQETQY
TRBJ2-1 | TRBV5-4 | ASSPTLAGVVNEQF
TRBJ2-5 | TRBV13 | ASSSRETQY
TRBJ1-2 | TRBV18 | ASSPMDSAGGYT
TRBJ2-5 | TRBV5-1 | ASSSALFLGQGEYETQY
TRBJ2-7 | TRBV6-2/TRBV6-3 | ASSYRAGGEQY
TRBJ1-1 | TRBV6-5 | ASRGQASTEAF
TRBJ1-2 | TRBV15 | ATSRDYNEDYGYT
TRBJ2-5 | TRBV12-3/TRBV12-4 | ASSQIQETQY
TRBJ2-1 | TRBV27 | ASSFLTSGFYNEQF
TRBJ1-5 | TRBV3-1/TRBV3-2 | ASSHGQAGQPQH
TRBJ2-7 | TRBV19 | ASSPAEGYEQY
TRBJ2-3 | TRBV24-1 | ATSDPSGLASSTDTQY
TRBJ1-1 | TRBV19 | ASSIRQGNTEAF
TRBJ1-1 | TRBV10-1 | ASSLRSVSEAF
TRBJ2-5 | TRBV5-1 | ASSLAGASGGQETQY
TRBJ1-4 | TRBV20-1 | SASRTERQTNEKLF
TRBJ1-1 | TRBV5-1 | ASSLGTSGLNTEAF
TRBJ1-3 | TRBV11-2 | ASSPQRGLLGNTIY
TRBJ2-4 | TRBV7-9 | ASTWDRAKNIQY
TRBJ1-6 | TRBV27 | ASSPSGMNSPLH
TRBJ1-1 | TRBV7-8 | ASSSPGQGAIMNTEAF
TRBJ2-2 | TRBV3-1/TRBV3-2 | ASSHALATGELF
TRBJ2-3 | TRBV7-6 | ASSLDSRGAGTDTQY
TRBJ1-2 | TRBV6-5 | ASRLVERGYT
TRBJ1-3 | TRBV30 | AWSLGGQGGFGNTIY